The 27 T cell receptor beta chains below come from one sample, sequenced in a study of T cell changes during pregnancy in multiple sclerosis. Sequenced by immunoSEQ multiplex PCR; TCRdb stores in-frame clones only, minus some. The table has 100,000 or so clones, 92% seen once. The starting material was peripheral blood, obtained after pregnancy. These receptor sequences come from a female donor with multiple sclerosis, enrolled in a pregnancy study.

CDR3 coding DNA: TGTGCCAGCAGCTTAGATACCCTACGGAAGAGGGACTATGGCTACACCTTC. Its protein is CASSLDTLRKRDYGYTF. The chain links TRBV11-2 to TRBJ1-2; D ambiguous. V lost 0 bases to trimming and J lost 3 bases, with 17 bases between them. CDR1 and CDR2 (germline): SGHAT, FQNNGV. This CDR3 is 17 amino acids long.

The V gene is TRBV4-1, the J gene TRBJ2-5; 10 nucleotides align to TRBD2. The CDR3 loop spans 17 amino acids. Germline V gives CDR1 MGHRA, CDR2 YSYEKL. The ends lost 1 base at V and 5 bases at J; junction bases unmatched: 10. The CDR3 protein is CASSQGVSGGLVETQYF. Written as DNA, the CDR3 is TGCGCCAGCAGCCAAGGGGTTAGCGGGGGGTTGGTGGAGACCCAGTACTTC.

This clone was seen a single time. The V and J genes are TRBV5-5 and TRBJ1-2, with a possible D match to TRBD1 (5 bases). V lost 2 bases to trimming and J lost 2 bases, with 10 bases between them. The CDR3 covers 14 residues. Germline CDR1 SGHKS, CDR2 YYEKEE (reference sequence). This CDR3 reads CASSLRQLNYGYTF. The CDR3 nucleotides read TGTGCCAGCAGCTTAAGACAGTTAAACTATGGCTACACCTTC.

The chain uses TRBV5-5 and TRBJ2-5; 8 nucleotides agree with TRBD1. This CDR3 region has 16 residues. In germline, CDR1 is SGHKS, CDR2 YYEKEE (reference sequence). Trimming at V came to 0 bases and at J to 1 base, leaving 5 bases not matched to a gene. The CDR3 spells CASSLVGTGIQETQYF. CDR3 nucleotides: TGTGCCAGCAGCTTGGTAGGGACAGGCATCCAAGAGACCCAGTACTTC.

The V and J genes are TRBV7-2 and TRBJ1-1; TRBD1 might be the D (6 bases). Germline values: CDR1 SGHTA, CDR2 FQGNSA. The V and J ends lost 2 bases and 11 bases respectively, with 18 bases between them. There are 14 residues in the CDR3. The DNA of the CDR3 is TGTGCCAGCAGCTTATACAGGGACACACCGTCGGCTTTCTTT. This gives the protein CASSLYRDTPSAFF. The full variable domain, rest sourced from reference TRBV7-2 and TRBJ1-1, is GAGVSQSPSNKVTEKGKDVELRCDPISGHTALYWYRQSLGQGLEFLIYFQGNSAPDKSGLPSDRFSAERTGGSVSTLTIQRTQQEDSAVYLCASSLYRDTPSAFFGQGTRLTVV.

The J gene is TRBJ2-2, the V gene TRBV7-9; D is uncertain. This CDR3 contains 14 residues. Trimming stripped 8 bases from V and 0 bases from J, with 10 bases between. CDR1 is SEHNR, CDR2 FQNEAQ, per germline (reference sequence). The CDR3 loop is CASERGANTGELFF. The CDR3 DNA reads TGTGCCAGCGAACGAGGCGCGAACACCGGGGAGCTGTTTTTT.

The chain is built from TRBV6-1 and TRBJ2-2; D possibly corresponds to TRBD1 (6 bases). Trimming took 4 bases from V and 6 from J, leaving 12 bases between them. Germline values: CDR1 MNHNS, CDR2 SASEGT. The CDR3 is 14 amino acids. The CDR3 DNA follows: TGTGCCAGCAGTGTCTCAGGGGTCTCCGGGGAGCTGTTTTTT. This codes for CASSVSGVSGELFF.

CDR3 residues: CASSRTPRTSLHYEQYF. The CDR3 region has the DNA TGTGCCAGCAGCCGAACACCCCGGACTAGTCTACACTACGAGCAGTACTTC. V is TRBV28 and J is TRBJ2-7; 7 bases fit TRBD2. CDR1 and CDR2 from the germline V gene are MDHEN and SYDVKM. CDR3 length: 17 residues. Trimming at V came to 6 bases and at J to 3 bases, leaving 17 bases not matched to a gene.

The J gene is TRBJ2-7, the V gene TRBV2; perhaps TRBD1 as D (6 bases). The CDR3 consists of 13 residues. V was clipped by 2 bases and J by 9 bases, with 14 bases between them. Germline CDR1 and CDR2: SNHLY and FYNNEI. Here the CDR3 DNA reads TGTGCCAGCAGTGAACGGCAGGGGTCCGGGCAGTACTTC. Translated, it gives CASSERQGSGQYF.

Only one count was recorded for this clone. CDR3 sequence (DNA): TGTGCCAGCAGCCGTAACAATCTAGACACCGGGGAGCTGTTTTTT. Its translation: CASSRNNLDTGELFF. The rearrangement uses TRBV7-9 and TRBJ2-2; unclear D gene. The V and J ends lost 5 bases and 3 bases respectively, with 13 bases between them. The germline V gene encodes CDR1 SEHNR and CDR2 FQNEAQ (reference sequence). The CDR3 sequence is 15 residues long. Supplemented by reference TRBV7-9 and TRBJ2-2, the full variable domain reads DTGVSQNPRHKITKRGQNVTFRCDPISEHNRLYWYRQTLGQGPEFLTYFQNEAQLEKSRLLSDRFSAERPKGSFSTLEIQRTEQGDSAMYLCASSRNNLDTGELFFGEGSRLTVL.

The chain recombines TRBV9 with TRBJ2-6; TRBD1 aligns across 10 bases. Germline V gives CDR1 SGDLS, CDR2 YYNGEE. V shed 2 bases and J 0 bases; nucleotides not matched to a gene: 8. This CDR3 spans 19 amino acids. This CDR3 reads CASSVATGGSGSGANVLTF. The CDR3 DNA reads TGTGCCAGCAGCGTCGCGACAGGGGGCTCGGGCTCTGGGGCCAACGTCCTGACTTTC.

This clone was detected once. V usage is TRBV19 and J usage is TRBJ2-7, with D possibly matching TRBD2 (6 bases). CDR1 LNHDA and CDR2 SQIVND come from the germline V gene (reference sequence). Trimming removed 3 bases from V and 3 bases from J, with 9 bases in between. The CDR3 consists of 13 residues. CDR3 loop: CASSIGGNYEQYF. CDR3 nucleotides: TGTGCCAGTAGTATCGGAGGGAACTACGAGCAGTACTTC.

V and J are TRBV5-1 and TRBJ2-3, with 9 bases aligning to TRBD1. The CDR3 spans 14 residues. With V trimmed by 4 bases and J by 5 bases, 5 bases remained unmatched. The germline V gene has CDR1 SGHRS and CDR2 YFSETQ. The DNA for the CDR3 is TGCGCCAGCAGCGTAGGACAGGGGCGAGATACGCAGTATTTT. It codes for CASSVGQGRDTQYF.

The chain is built from TRBV4-3 and TRBJ1-1; D is perhaps TRBD1 (6 bases). V lost 1 base, J lost 3 bases, and 12 bases lay in between. This CDR3 has 15 residues. The germline gives CDR1 LGHNA, CDR2 YSLEER. The CDR3 DNA follows: TGCGCCAGCAGCCAAGCAGACAGGCAAGACACTGAAGCTTTCTTT. Its translation: CASSQADRQDTEAFF.

The rearrangement joins TRBV30 to TRBJ2-7; 9 positions agree with TRBD1. With V trimmed by 2 bases and J by 4 bases, 3 bases remained unmatched. The CDR3 is 13 residues long. CDR1 and CDR2 from the germline V gene are GTSNPN and SVGIG (reference sequence). The CDR3 sequence: CAWSTGTGYEQYF. The CDR3 coding sequence is TGTGCCTGGAGTACCGGGACAGGGTACGAGCAGTACTTC.

This clone appeared a single time. The chain couples TRBV6-6 to TRBJ1-2, with D possibly TRBD1 on 5 matching bases. Trimming pared 8 bases from V and 5 bases from J, leaving 21 bases between. Per the germline V gene, CDR1 is MNHNY and CDR2 is SVGAGI (reference sequence). CDR3 length: 15 amino acids. The CDR3 loop is CASYIAPRGGYGYTF. CDR3 bases: TGTGCCAGCTACATTGCTCCTCGCGGGGGTTATGGCTACACCTTC.

This clone has a single count. The genes are TRBV5-4 and TRBJ2-3; 10 bases line up with TRBD1. The junction had 7 bases not matched to a gene; V was cut back by 2 bases and J by 4 bases. Germline V gene sequence: CDR1 SGHNT, CDR2 YYREEE (reference sequence). This CDR3 region has 16 residues. CDR3 loop: CASSFRTGGLSDTQYF. The CDR3 coding sequence is TGTGCCAGCAGCTTCAGGACAGGGGGATTATCAGATACGCAGTATTTT.

The chain is built from TRBV5-1 and TRBJ2-7; TRBD2 is a possible D gene (5 bases). CDR3 size: 15 residues. V was cut by 3 bases and J by 0 bases, with 13 bases left in between. Germline V gene sequence: CDR1 SGHRS, CDR2 YFSETQ. CDR3 DNA: TGCGCCAGCAGCTATGGACTCCCTGGCTCCTACGAGCAGTACTTC. Translated, it gives CASSYGLPGSYEQYF. The full variable domain, rest sourced from reference TRBV5-1 and TRBJ2-7, is KAGVTQTPRYLIKTRGQQVTLSCSPISGHRSVSWYQQTPGQGLQFLFEYFSETQRNKGNFPGRFSGRQFSNSRSEMNVSTLELGDSALYLCASSYGLPGSYEQYFGPGTRLTVT.

CDR3 sequence reads: CASSASGFTYNEQFF. The CDR3 nucleotides are TGTGCCAGCAGTGCCTCGGGGTTTACCTACAATGAGCAGTTCTTC. J is TRBJ2-1 and V is TRBV2; possible D gene TRBD2, 5 bases. V lost 4 bases to trimming and J lost 2 bases, with 12 bases between them. This CDR3 has 15 residues. Germline CDR1 and CDR2: SNHLY and FYNNEI. The complete variable domain, with remaining parts taken from reference TRBV2 and TRBJ2-1, reads EPEVTQTPSHQVTQMGQEVILRCVPISNHLYFYWYRQILGQKVEFLVSFYNNEISEKSEIFDDQFSVERPDGSNFTLKIRSTKLEDSAMYFCASSASGFTYNEQFFGPGTRLTVL.

This clone was seen a few times. This chain uses TRBV7-3 with TRBJ1-1; possibly TRBD1 for D (6 bases). Germline V gene sequence: CDR1 SGHTA, CDR2 FQGTGA. Trimming removed 4 bases from V and 11 bases from J, with 20 bases in between. The CDR3 covers 14 residues. For the CDR3, the DNA is TGTGCCAGCAGCTCGGGGGGGCCGAGCCCGGTGGCTTTCTTT. Protein sequence: CASSSGGPSPVAFF.

V is TRBV7-6 and J is TRBJ2-2; D not certain. V lost 5 bases to trimming and J lost 0 bases, with 19 bases between them. The germline gives CDR1 SGHVS, CDR2 FNYEAQ. The CDR3 loop spans 18 amino acids. CDR3 protein: CASSHHVLSAANTGELFF. DNA for the CDR3: TGTGCCAGCAGCCACCATGTCCTAAGCGCCGCGAACACCGGGGAGCTGTTTTTT.

CDR3 residues: CASSNSEGQDNQPQHF. The CDR3, as DNA: TGTGCCAGCAGTAATTCTGAAGGACAGGACAATCAGCCCCAGCATTTT. V gene TRBV2 combines with J gene TRBJ1-5; 7 bases line up with TRBD1. J gave up 3 bases and V 5 bases, and 10 bases lay outside the gene matches. The CDR3 is made up of 16 amino acids. Germline V lookup: CDR1 SNHLY, CDR2 FYNNEI.

This sequence joins TRBV28 and TRBJ1-2; the match to TRBD1 covers 7 bases. With 2 bases clipped from V and 0 bases from J, the junction kept 3 bases outside the gene matches. CDR3 length: 15 amino acids. Germline V lookup: CDR1 MDHEN, CDR2 SYDVKM. In DNA, the CDR3 is TGTGCCAGCAGTTTAGACAGGGCCACTAACTATGGCTACACCTTC. This translates into CASSLDRATNYGYTF.

The chain is built from TRBV2 and TRBJ1-5, with 9 bases lining up with TRBD1. Germline V CDR1 and CDR2: SNHLY, FYNNEI. The CDR3 spans 18 residues. V was clipped by 4 bases and J by 7 bases; unmatched bases: 17. The chain's CDR3 is CASSASNNRDRVRQPQHF. As DNA, the CDR3 is TGTGCCAGCAGTGCCTCCAATAACCGGGACAGGGTCCGCCAGCCCCAGCATTTT. Full variable domain (outside the CDR3, taken from reference TRBV2 and TRBJ1-5): EPEVTQTPSHQVTQMGQEVILRCVPISNHLYFYWYRQILGQKVEFLVSFYNNEISEKSEIFDDQFSVERPDGSNFTLKIRSTKLEDSAMYFCASSASNNRDRVRQPQHFGDGTRLSIL.

The genes are TRBV19 and TRBJ1-5; 7 bases match TRBD1. The CDR3 contains 15 residues. The germline V gene has CDR1 LNHDA and CDR2 SQIVND (reference sequence). The CDR3 sequence is CATEPGQLSNQPQHF. The CDR3 bases are TGTGCTACCGAGCCGGGACAGCTAAGCAATCAGCCCCAGCATTTT.

The gene calls are TRBV28 and TRBJ2-3; the D gene is possibly TRBD2 (7 bases). The CDR3 runs to 16 residues. CDR1 is MDHEN and CDR2 is SYDVKM in the germline V gene. The germline V and J ends were trimmed by 2 bases and 5 bases, with 17 bases remaining between them. This CDR3 is CASSLRASGGGDTQYF. CDR3 DNA: TGTGCCAGCAGTTTAAGGGCTAGCGGAGGGGGAGATACGCAGTATTTT.

The V and J genes are TRBV5-6 and TRBJ2-7, with TRBD2 matching over 7 bases. The CDR3 is 14 amino acids. Trimming removed 4 bases from V and 1 base from J; junction bases left unmatched: 5. Germline V CDR1 and CDR2: SGHDT, YYEEEE. This CDR3 is CASSMLAGSYEQYF. The DNA of the CDR3 is TGTGCCAGCAGCATGTTAGCGGGTTCCTACGAGCAGTACTTC.